A single sample is the source of the 13 T cell receptor beta chains below, sequenced in a study of tumor-infiltrating lymphocytes in primary liver carcinoma. The source of the blood RNA was unsorted whole blood, and germline DNA was extracted as well. With a constant-region primer, TCR beta cDNA was made from about 0.5 ug of total RNA. Generation of the TCR beta libraries relied on three nested multiplex PCR rounds using slightly modified ARM-PCR. The first two PCR rounds, around 11 cycles each, used TRBV1-TRBV30 forward primers and a C-beta reverse primer. A single record per CDR3 protein comes from TCRdb applying MiXCR to the multiplex PCR reads. In the table there are about 300,000 distinct CDR3 sequences, 55% to 65% of which are singletons. Sequencing was performed on peripheral blood. These receptors were obtained from a man aged 35 to 55 with primary liver carcinoma and hepatitis B virus infection.

As for this clonotype: A clone one base away is much larger, so this may be a read error. DNA for the CDR3: TGTACCAGCAGAGGAGGGGTTACTAACTATGGCTACACCTTC. Translation: CTSRGGVTNYGYTF. This chain uses TRBV6-6 with TRBJ1-2; tentative D call: TRBD1 (5 bases). CDR3 length: 14 amino acids. Germline CDR1 reads MNHNY; CDR2 reads SVGAGI (reference sequence).

This chain connects TRBV12-3 or TRBV12-4 to TRBJ1-3; D perhaps matches TRBD1 (5 bases). V dropped 4 bases and J dropped 0 bases, with 7 bases sitting between them. The CDR3 loop spans 14 amino acids. This chain's CDR3 is CASSWGVSGNTIYF. The CDR3, as DNA: TGTGCCAGCAGTTGGGGGGTCTCTGGAAACACCATATATTTT.

The chain has TRBV28 and TRBJ2-1; TRBD1 might be the D (6 bases). Trimming took off 5 bases at V and 7 bases at J, with 15 bases between the two ends. The CDR3 covers 14 residues. Germline V CDR1 and CDR2: MDHEN, SYDVKM. CDR3 coding DNA: TGTGCCAGCAGTCCGGGGACAACTTCAAATGAGCAGTTCTTC. Its protein product is CASSPGTTSNEQFF.

As for this clonotype: A junction end diverges from the germline sequence, so it may reflect a read error. The chain uses TRBV5-1 and TRBJ2-2, with D unclear. The germline gives CDR1 SGHRS, CDR2 YFSETQ. This CDR3 region has 14 residues. CDR3 bases: TGCGCCAGCGGCTTGGAACCCAACACCGGGGAGCTGTTTTTT. The encoded protein is CASGLEPNTGELFF.

As for this clonotype: A read error may account for a junction end that differs from germline. The chain carries TRBV29-1 and TRBJ2-1; D is unclear. CDR3 length: 13 residues. From germline, CDR1 is SQVTM and CDR2 ANQGSEA. CDR3 protein: CSVVTSRYNEQFF. For the CDR3, the DNA is TGCAGCGTTGTAACCAGTCGGTACAATGAACAGTTCTTC.

As regards this clonotype: One junction end disagrees with the germline gene, perhaps due to a read error. The chain joins TRBV11-2 to TRBJ2-7; unclear D gene. Germline CDR1 and CDR2: SGHAT and FQNNGV. The CDR3 extends over 15 amino acids. This CDR3 is CVSSSRVSEAYEQYF. CDR3 DNA: TGTGTCAGCAGCTCCCGGGTCTCCGAGGCCTACGAGCAGTACTTC.

This clonotype showed up just once. The V call is TRBV28, the J call TRBJ2-2, with 7 bases fitting TRBD2. The CDR3 loop spans 16 amino acids. Germline V lookup: CDR1 MDHEN, CDR2 SYDVKM. Trimming at V came to 5 bases and at J to 5 bases, leaving 11 bases not matched to a gene. The DNA of the CDR3 is TGTGCCAGCAGTCCAACAGGACTAGGTGGGACCGGGGAGCTGTTTTTT. It translates to CASSPTGLGGTGELFF.

A word on this clonotype: A much larger clonotype is one base distant, so this may be a read error. The chain combines TRBV5-1 with TRBJ2-5; D possibly uses TRBD1 or TRBD2 (5 bases each). The J call may be mistaken, given a closer DNA end match to TRBJ2-1. Germline CDR1 and CDR2: SGHRS and YFSETQ. This CDR3 contains 14 residues. The CDR3 protein is CASSLSPPEGTQFF. The CDR3 DNA is TGCGCCAGCAGCTTGTCCCCACCCGAGGGGACCCAGTTCTTC.

Concerning this clonotype: A much larger clone lies one base from this, so it may be a read error. The V call is TRBV14, the J call TRBJ2-1; 11 positions agree with TRBD2. The germline V gene encodes CDR1 SGHDN and CDR2 FVKESK. The CDR3 spans 16 residues. The CDR3: CASIQDLLAGENEQFF. Written as DNA, the CDR3 is TGTGCCAGCATCCAAGATCTACTAGCGGGAGAAAATGAGCAGTTCTTC.

This clonotype was picked up a small number of times. The chain couples TRBV5-4 to TRBJ2-1; no clear D. The V gene lost 3 bases and the J gene lost 4 bases, with 11 bases spanning the gap. From germline, CDR1 is SGHNT and CDR2 YYREEE (reference sequence). This CDR3 is built from 14 residues. CDR3 nucleotide sequence: TGTGCCAGCAGCTCAGACCCCTCTTACAATGAGCAGTTCTTC. Translation gives CASSSDPSYNEQFF.

About this clonotype: Possible read error: a much larger clone is one base away. The chain has TRBV5-1 and TRBJ2-7, with 7 bases fitting TRBD1. CDR1 and CDR2 (germline): SGHRS, YFSETQ. Trimming cost V 4 bases and J 1 base; bases outside gene matches: 8. CDR3 length: 15 residues. CDR3 protein: CASSARGWSSYEQYF. In DNA, the CDR3 is TGCGCCAGCAGCGCCAGGGGGTGGTCGTCCTACGAGCAGTACTTC.

Points on this clonotype: It may be a read error: a sequence one base away is much more abundant. The gene calls are TRBV4-3 and TRBJ2-5; 9 bases fit TRBD2. From germline, CDR1 is LGHNA and CDR2 YSLEER. The CDR3 length is 17 residues. V lost 2 bases to trimming and J lost 0 bases; unmatched junction nucleotides: 7. As DNA, the CDR3 is TGCGCCAGCAGCCAATACTTAGCGGGAGCGAACCAAGAGACCCAGTACTTC. Translated, it gives CASSQYLAGANQETQYF.

There are a few counts of this clonotype. V usage is TRBV4-1 and J usage is TRBJ2-3; 7 bases are a match to TRBD2. The CDR3 has 17 amino acids. Germline values: CDR1 MGHRA, CDR2 YSYEKL. The trim removed 0 bases at V and 4 bases at J, leaving 10 bases unmatched. The CDR3 nucleotides read TGCGCCAGCAGCCAAGATGGAGGACCAAGCGGGGCAGATACGCAGTATTTT. Translated: CASSQDGGPSGADTQYF.